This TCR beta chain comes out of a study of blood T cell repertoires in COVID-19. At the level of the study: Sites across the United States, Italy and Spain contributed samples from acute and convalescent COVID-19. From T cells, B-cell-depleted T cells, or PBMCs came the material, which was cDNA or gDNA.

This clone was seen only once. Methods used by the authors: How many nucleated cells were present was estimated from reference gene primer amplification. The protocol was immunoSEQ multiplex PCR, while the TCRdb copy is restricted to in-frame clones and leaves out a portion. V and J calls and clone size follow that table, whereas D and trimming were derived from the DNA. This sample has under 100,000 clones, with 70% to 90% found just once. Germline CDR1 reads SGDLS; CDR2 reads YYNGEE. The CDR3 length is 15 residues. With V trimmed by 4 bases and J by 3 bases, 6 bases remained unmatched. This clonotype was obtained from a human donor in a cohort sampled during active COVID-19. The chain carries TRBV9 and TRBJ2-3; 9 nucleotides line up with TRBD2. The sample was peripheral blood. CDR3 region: CASSSRGGGTDTQYF. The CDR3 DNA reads TGTGCCAGCAGCTCGCGGGGGGGCGGGACAGATACGCAGTATTTT.